These T cell receptor beta chains were read from a single sample in a study of cytomegalovirus exposure and HLA in healthy donors. Measured with immunoSEQ multiplex PCR; TCRdb has only the in-frame clones, and not every one. The table has hundreds of thousands of clones, over 60% seen once. Sequenced material: PBMCs. Receptor source: a male donor in good health and CMV-seronegative. Both conserved end residues are trimmed from each CDR3. Fields, in order: V gene, J gene, D gene, CDR3 protein. D genes are given only for firm matches.

v_gene: TRBV5-4; j_gene: TRBJ2-1; d_gene: .; CDR3aa: ASSRPLADAYNEQF
v_gene: TRBV18; j_gene: TRBJ1-2; d_gene: .; CDR3aa: ASSPGSWGGYT
v_gene: TRBV7-2; j_gene: TRBJ2-7; d_gene: TRBD2; CDR3aa: ASSLSGKTDEQY
v_gene: TRBV30; j_gene: TRBJ2-3; d_gene: TRBD2; CDR3aa: AQGRGGGTDTQY
v_gene: TRBV11-2; j_gene: TRBJ2-7; d_gene: .; CDR3aa: ASSFHLSSYEQY
v_gene: TRBV5-4; j_gene: TRBJ1-1; d_gene: TRBD1; CDR3aa: ASSQGGENAEAF
v_gene: TRBV6-5; j_gene: TRBJ2-5; d_gene: TRBD2; CDR3aa: ASSYPGLAGWEQY
v_gene: TRBV29-1; j_gene: TRBJ1-2; d_gene: TRBD1; CDR3aa: SVIWTGKNGYT
v_gene: TRBV2; j_gene: TRBJ1-5; d_gene: TRBD1; CDR3aa: ASSGQGAGFQPQH
v_gene: TRBV30; j_gene: TRBJ2-7; d_gene: .; CDR3aa: AWMENYEQY
v_gene: TRBV27; j_gene: TRBJ1-5; d_gene: TRBD1; CDR3aa: ASTQAGQGPYSNQPQH
v_gene: TRBV7-8; j_gene: TRBJ1-6; d_gene: TRBD1; CDR3aa: ASSLGQGTSPLH
v_gene: TRBV19; j_gene: TRBJ2-4; d_gene: TRBD1; CDR3aa: ASTLGTGSVAKNIQY
v_gene: TRBV9; j_gene: TRBJ2-5; d_gene: .; CDR3aa: ASSVVDTQETQY
v_gene: TRBV7-3; j_gene: TRBJ1-1; d_gene: TRBD1; CDR3aa: ASSLGTGRPTEAF
v_gene: TRBV5-1; j_gene: TRBJ2-7; d_gene: .; CDR3aa: ASSSRAGDSYEQY
v_gene: TRBV5-6; j_gene: TRBJ1-4; d_gene: .; CDR3aa: ASSAGGEGEKLF
v_gene: TRBV28; j_gene: TRBJ2-7; d_gene: .; CDR3aa: ASSPGGTGIYEQY
v_gene: TRBV7-2; j_gene: TRBJ2-5; d_gene: TRBD2; CDR3aa: ASSLSGETQY
v_gene: TRBV6-6; j_gene: TRBJ1-1; d_gene: TRBD1; CDR3aa: ASSPLRTGPYTEAF
v_gene: TRBV5-5; j_gene: TRBJ1-1; d_gene: .; CDR3aa: ASSPNIRGTEAF
v_gene: TRBV4-1; j_gene: TRBJ2-3; d_gene: TRBD1; CDR3aa: ASSIGPTGDTDTQY
v_gene: TRBV2; j_gene: TRBJ1-2; d_gene: .; CDR3aa: ASSSGGYGYT
v_gene: TRBV4-3; j_gene: TRBJ1-2; d_gene: .; CDR3aa: ASSLASNYGYT
v_gene: TRBV28; j_gene: TRBJ1-2; d_gene: TRBD1; CDR3aa: ASHEQAGGFINYGYT
v_gene: TRBV5-1; j_gene: TRBJ2-5; d_gene: TRBD1; CDR3aa: ASHRGPSQGDGETQY
v_gene: TRBV18; j_gene: .; d_gene: TRBD2; CDR3aa: ASSPPPSGSYEQY
v_gene: TRBV27; j_gene: TRBJ2-7; d_gene: TRBD2; CDR3aa: ARPKWEGYEQY